This TCR beta chain emerged from a study of blood T cell repertoires in COVID-19. TCRdb's table, derived via immunoSEQ multiplex PCR, lists solely in-frame clones and lacks some. Here the sample spans some 270,000 clones, 86% being singletons. This clone was counted many times. Germline trimming cut 1 base from V and 3 bases from J; bases unmatched to any gene: 8. The CDR3 loop spans 16 amino acids. Germline V lookup: CDR1 MNHNS, CDR2 SASEGT. Sequenced: peripheral blood. This chain joins TRBV6-1 and TRBJ2-7, with 8 bases that match TRBD1. The sequence derives from a man in his forties with active or convalescent COVID-19. In DNA, the CDR3 is TGTGCCAGCAGTGAAGACTACAGGGGGTGGAACTACGAGCAGTACTTC. This gives the protein CASSEDYRGWNYEQYF.